Below, 8 T cell receptor beta chains from the same sample are listed, as sequenced in a study of T-cell reconstitution after alpha-beta-depleted transplantation in children. Using unique molecular identifiers, the investigators prepared the TCRbeta library. TCRdb re-analysed the PCR reads in MiXCR, keeping a single row per CDR3 protein. The table lists roughly 300,000 distinct CDR3 sequences, 11% of them singletons. The starting material was peripheral blood, obtained 180 days after TCRalphabeta/CD19-depleted stem cell transplant. The receptor set was obtained from a male patient between 2 and 15 years old who had a stem cell transplant for chronic granulomatous disease, so the T cells may come from the graft donor.

This clonotype has at least ten counts. The chain combines TRBV9 with TRBJ2-5; D may be TRBD1 (6 bases). The CDR3 totals 15 residues. The germline V and J ends were trimmed by 1 base and 5 bases, with 15 bases remaining between them. CDR1 and CDR2 (germline): SGDLS, YYNGEE. The CDR3 bases are TGTGCCAGCAGCGTAACCAGTACGAGGGGGGAGACCCAGTACTTC. It yields the protein CASSVTSTRGETQYF.

Ten or more counts support this clonotype. The V call is TRBV5-1, the J call TRBJ2-3; D gene unclear. The ends were cut back, 0 bases at V and 6 bases at J, with 14 bases in the middle. The CDR3 runs to 15 residues. Germline lookup yields CDR1 SGHRS and CDR2 YFSETQ. CDR3: CASSLVLPGWDTQYF. The CDR3 DNA is TGCGCCAGCAGCTTGGTGCTGCCAGGTTGGGATACGCAGTATTTT.

This clonotype was seen at least ten times. The J gene is TRBJ2-7, the V gene TRBV28, with D possibly being TRBD1 (6 bases). V lost 1 base and J lost 0, with 13 bases in between. This CDR3 region has 16 residues. CDR1 is MDHEN and CDR2 is SYDVKM in the germline V gene. CDR3 region: CASSLSGGLSSYEQYF. The DNA of the CDR3 is TGTGCCAGCAGTTTATCTGGGGGCCTTAGCTCCTACGAGCAGTACTTC.

Of note for this clonotype: A much larger clonotype is one base distant, so this may be a read error. The chain has TRBV15 and TRBJ1-2, with D maybe TRBD1 (5 bases). CDR3 length: 15 residues. CDR1 is LNHNV, CDR2 YYDKDF, per germline (reference sequence). The CDR3 loop is CATSGDYGANYGYTF. The CDR3 region has the DNA TGTGCCACCAGCGGAGATTACGGGGCAAACTATGGCTACACCTTC. Complete variable domain (other parts from reference TRBV15 and TRBJ1-2): DAMVIQNPRYQVTQFGKPVTLSCSQTLNHNVMYWYQQKSSQAPKLLFHYYDKDFNNEADTPDNFQSRRPNTSFCFLDIRSPGLGDTAMYLCATSGDYGANYGYTFGSGTRLTVV.

The table lists this clonotype with a few counts. The V and J genes are TRBV27 and TRBJ2-1, with 7 bases matching TRBD1. CDR3 size: 15 residues. Per germline, CDR1 MNHEY and CDR2 SMNVEV (reference sequence). V lost 8 bases and J lost 0; bases outside the gene matches: 7. The CDR3 protein is CASSYRGSSYNEQFF. The CDR3 DNA reads TGTGCCAGCTCCTACAGGGGTTCCTCCTACAATGAGCAGTTCTTC.

There are many counts of this clonotype. The rearrangement joins TRBV20-1 to TRBJ2-7; D gene unclear. In germline, CDR1 is DFQATT, CDR2 SNEGSKA (reference sequence). The CDR3 covers 12 residues. V was pared by 5 bases and J by 1 base, with 9 bases between. CDR3 DNA: TGCAGTGCTCCTAGGGCGTCCTACGAGCAGTACTTC. Translation: CSAPRASYEQYF.

This clonotype was observed at least ten times. The chain carries TRBV30 and TRBJ1-5; D call uncertain. Trimming took off 0 bases at V and 3 bases at J, with 6 bases between the two ends. This CDR3 has 13 amino acids. CDR1 GTSNPN and CDR2 SVGIG come from the germline V gene (reference sequence). The CDR3 loop reads CAWSVQPNQPQHF. The DNA for the CDR3 is TGTGCCTGGAGTGTACAGCCCAATCAGCCCCAGCATTTT.

This clonotype was recorded a few times. The V and J genes are TRBV5-4 and TRBJ2-1; tentatively, D is TRBD2 (6 bases). The CDR3 is 15 residues long. V was trimmed by 0 bases and J by 8 bases, leaving 15 bases between them. Germline loops: CDR1 SGHNT, CDR2 YYREEE (reference sequence). CDR3 in amino acids: CASSLVASDLHEQFF. The CDR3 bases are TGTGCCAGCAGCTTGGTGGCTAGCGATCTACATGAGCAGTTCTTC.